Listed below are T cell receptor beta chains from one sample, sequenced in a study of Ad26.COV2.S vaccination and SARS-CoV-2 variants. Data came from immunoSEQ multiplex PCR; TCRdb stores just in-frame clones and leaves some out. The table lists about 450,000 clones, approximately 89% of them singletons. The specimen was peripheral blood, collected in a trial of Ad26.COV2.S vaccine versus placebo. These receptors came from a person aged 18-65 years who received the Ad26.COV2.S COVID-19 vaccine or a placebo. CDR3s include the opening cysteine and the closing phenylalanine or tryptophan. A D gene is named only where the DNA matches it firmly. Clone size appears in some rows only: once, few, many, or a class for an expanded clone.

TRBJ2-3 | . | TRBV28 | TRBD2 | CASSPLGTSGSTDTQYF | TGTGCCAGCAGTCCACTCGGGACTAGCGGAAGCACAGATACGCAGTATTTT
TRBJ1-2 | . | TRBV29-1 | . | CSVGDTRGYTF | TGCAGCGTTGGGGATACGAGGGGCTACACCTTC
TRBJ2-1 | few | TRBV2 | . | CASSGEGAQFF | TGTGCCAGCAGTGGTGAGGGTGCGCAGTTCTTC
TRBJ1-2 | once | TRBV2 | . | CASSDPGFGYTF | TGTGCCAGCAGTGACCCAGGGTTTGGCTACACCTTC
TRBJ1-1 | . | TRBV4-3 | . | CASSQIRGAAEAFF | TGCGCCAGCAGCCAAATTCGGGGGGCGGCTGAAGCTTTCTTT
TRBJ2-5 | . | TRBV28 | . | CASSFALYGTQYF | TGTGCCAGCAGTTTTGCCCTTTATGGGACCCAGTACTTC
TRBJ2-5 | . | TRBV14 | . | CASSPGLEQTQYF | TGTGCCAGCAGTCCCGGACTGGAACAGACCCAGTACTTC
TRBJ1-2 | . | TRBV2 | TRBD1 | CASSFLDRGYGYTF | TGTGCCAGCAGCTTCCTGGACAGGGGCTATGGCTACACCTTC
TRBJ2-2 | . | TRBV6-5 | . | CAGRILGNTGELFF | TGTGCCGGCCGGATTCTAGGGAACACCGGGGAGCTGTTTTTT
TRBJ2-5 | . | TRBV14 | TRBD2 | CASSQAGGQYF | TGTGCCAGCAGCCAAGCGGGGGGGCAATACTTC
TRBJ2-1 | . | TRBV5-1 | . | CASQTRGADNEQFF | TGCGCCAGCCAAACTCGGGGGGCCGATAATGAGCAGTTCTTC
TRBJ1-4 | . | TRBV7-2 | . | CASSFRHNEKLFF | TGTGCCAGCAGCTTCCGCCATAATGAAAAACTGTTTTTT
TRBJ2-6 | . | TRBV5-4 | . | CASSPGPPEAGANVLTF | TGTGCCAGCAGCCCCGGGCCTCCCGAGGCGGGGGCCAACGTCCTGACTTTC
TRBJ1-5 | . | TRBV30 | TRBD1 | CAWSGGQGNQPQHF | TGTGCCTGGAGTGGGGGACAGGGGAATCAGCCCCAGCATTTT
TRBJ2-5 | . | TRBV6-1 | TRBD2 | CASSEFQAGGGYPFQETQYF | TGTGCCAGCAGTGAATTTCAAGCGGGAGGGGGTTACCCATTCCAAGAGACCCAGTACTTC
TRBJ1-6 | . | TRBV18 | TRBD1 | CASSPLPGQVAKNSPLHF | TGTGCCAGCTCACCCCTACCCGGACAGGTCGCTAAGAATTCACCCCTCCACTTT
TRBJ1-1 | . | TRBV7-2 | . | CASSLGRAWTEAFF | TGTGCCAGCAGCTTAGGAAGGGCCTGGACTGAAGCTTTCTTT
TRBJ2-2 | . | TRBV7-9 | . | CASSLALILTGELFF | TGTGCCAGCAGCTTAGCGTTAATTCTGACCGGGGAGCTGTTTTTT
TRBJ2-5 | . | TRBV13 | TRBD1 | CASSDRGETQYF | TGTGCCAGCAGCGACAGGGGAGAGACCCAGTACTTC
TRBJ1-2 | . | TRBV19 | TRBD1 | CASSAPTQGDYGYTF | TGTGCCAGTAGTGCCCCAACCCAGGGGGACTATGGCTACACCTTC
TRBJ2-3 | . | TRBV7-3 | . | CASSSTLDPSTDTQYF | TGTGCCAGCAGCTCGACCTTAGACCCATCCACAGATACGCAGTATTTT
TRBJ2-3 | . | TRBV5-8 | . | CASSLGGGSYTDTQYF | TGTGCCAGCAGCTTGGGAGGGGGAAGTTACACAGATACGCAGTATTTT
TRBJ1-3 | . | TRBV2 | . | CASSEDPLDVSGNTIYF | TGTGCCAGCAGTGAAGACCCCTTAGACGTCTCTGGAAACACCATATATTTT
TRBJ2-1 | . | TRBV9 | TRBD2 | CASSGGLAVEQFF | TGTGCCAGCAGCGGGGGACTAGCGGTCGAGCAGTTCTTC
TRBJ2-2 | . | TRBV7-9 | . | CASSLIAPKNTGELFF | TGTGCCAGCAGCTTAATAGCTCCTAAGAACACCGGGGAGCTGTTTTTT
TRBJ2-2 | . | TRBV18 | . | CASSPRTADLSGELFF | TGTGCCAGCTCACCAAGGACAGCAGACTTGTCCGGGGAGCTGTTTTTT
TRBJ2-5 | . | TRBV7-3 | TRBD2 | CASSPRPSGRVETQYF | TGTGCCAGCAGCCCACGGCCTAGCGGGAGGGTCGAGACCCAGTACTTC
TRBJ2-1 | . | TRBV5-4 | TRBD2 | CASGGSGENYNEQFF | TGTGCCAGCGGAGGTAGCGGGGAAAACTACAATGAGCAGTTCTTC
TRBJ2-1 | . | TRBV6-2/TRBV6-3 | TRBD2 | CASSYWLAGINEQFF | TGTGCCAGCAGTTACTGGCTAGCGGGTATCAATGAGCAGTTCTTC
TRBJ2-3 | once | TRBV29-1 | TRBD2 | CSVDGLAGNTDTQYF | TGCAGCGTGGACGGACTAGCGGGAAACACAGATACGCAGTATTTT
TRBJ1-4 | once | TRBV4-2 | . | CASSQWPPGKSRNEKLFF | TGTGCCAGCAGCCAATGGCCCCCGGGTAAATCCCGTAATGAAAAACTGTTTTTT
TRBJ1-2 | once | TRBV28 | . | CASTYREGQVHGYTF | TGTGCCAGCACTTACAGAGAGGGGCAAGTACACGGCTACACCTTC
TRBJ2-1 | few | TRBV5-8 | TRBD1 | CASSPDRPYNEQFF | TGTGCCAGCAGCCCGGACAGGCCCTACAATGAGCAGTTCTTC
TRBJ2-1 | . | TRBV2 | . | CASNKGIGGAFF | TGTGCCAGCAATAAGGGCATAGGGGGTGCGTTCTTC
TRBJ2-2 | . | TRBV10-3 | TRBD1 | CAISELLVGTGGLGELFF | TGTGCCATCAGCGAACTGCTGGTAGGTACAGGGGGCCTCGGGGAGCTGTTTTTT
TRBJ2-3 | . | TRBV5-1 | . | CASSFLLTSTDTQYF | TGCGCCAGCAGCTTCTTATTGACTAGCACAGATACGCAGTATTTT
TRBJ2-1 | . | TRBV2 | TRBD2 | CASSGGTKKFF | TGTGCCAGCAGTGGCGGGACTAAGAAGTTCTTC
TRBJ2-1 | . | TRBV4-3 | TRBD2 | CASSLLLAESQFF | TGCGCCAGCAGCCTTTTACTAGCGGAGAGCCAGTTCTTC
TRBJ2-3 | . | TRBV14 | TRBD2 | CASSWSGGTDTQYF | TGTGCCAGCAGTTGGTCGGGAGGAACAGATACGCAGTATTTT
TRBJ1-1 | few | TRBV19 | . | CASSKQQIMNTEAFF | TGTGCCAGTAGTAAGCAACAGATTATGAACACTGAAGCTTTCTTT
TRBJ1-4 | . | TRBV5-1 | . | CASSPPTSGEKLFF | TGCGCCAGCAGCCCCCCAACAAGCGGTGAAAAACTGTTTTTT
TRBJ1-5 | few | TRBV20-1 | . | CSASFQSNQPQHF | TGCAGTGCTAGTTTCCAGAGCAATCAGCCCCAGCATTTT
TRBJ2-7 | . | TRBV5-4 | . | CASRVFGRSGEQYF | TGTGCCAGCAGAGTGTTTGGGCGGTCCGGCGAGCAGTACTTC
TRBJ1-2 | . | TRBV7-2 | . | CASSQLGGSGYTF | TGTGCCAGCAGCCAACTAGGGGGGTCTGGCTACACCTTC
TRBJ1-1 | . | TRBV18 | . | CASPPPATLNTEAFF | TGTGCCAGCCCCCCTCCGGCGACCTTGAACACTGAAGCTTTCTTT
TRBJ2-5 | . | TRBV7-9 | . | CASSWTAGVPQYF | TGTGCCAGCAGCTGGACGGCGGGCGTGCCCCAGTACTTC
TRBJ2-3 | . | TRBV24-1 | TRBD1 | CATSAGTGRLPKMGYTQYF | TGTGCCACCAGTGCCGGGACAGGTCGCCTTCCCAAAATGGGTTATACGCAGTATTTT
TRBJ1-3 | . | TRBV18 | . | CASSEAGNTIYF | TGTGCCAGCTCAGAAGCGGGAAACACCATATATTTT
TRBJ2-7 | . | TRBV4-3 | TRBD1 | CASSQLTGVGVLQYF | TGCGCCAGCAGCCAATTGACAGGGGTCGGGGTTCTGCAGTACTTC
TRBJ2-5 | . | TRBV5-8 | . | CANTPWGGLQETQYF | TGTGCCAACACCCCATGGGGGGGCCTCCAAGAGACCCAGTACTTC
TRBJ1-1 | few | TRBV6-5 | . | CASSTGTEAFF | TGTGCCAGCAGTACCGGGACTGAAGCTTTCTTT
TRBJ2-7 | . | TRBV5-4 | TRBD2 | CASSPSGGSSYEQYF | TGTGCCAGCAGCCCCAGCGGGGGGAGTTCCTACGAGCAGTACTTC
TRBJ2-2 | . | TRBV24-1 | TRBD1 | CATSGDRANTGELFF | TGTGCCACCAGTGGTGACAGGGCTAACACCGGGGAGCTGTTTTTT
TRBJ1-3 | . | TRBV4-3 | . | CASSQGRQANTIYF | TGCGCCAGCAGCCAAGGCCGACAGGCAAACACCATATATTTT
TRBJ1-5 | . | TRBV7-2 | . | CASSLGGTSQPQHF | TGTGCCAGCAGCTTAGGTGGAACGTCCCAGCCCCAGCATTTT
TRBJ1-6 | . | TRBV6-6 | TRBD1 | CASSHRTGYNSPLHF | TGTGCCAGCAGTCATAGGACAGGCTATAATTCACCCCTCCACTTT
TRBJ1-1 | . | TRBV29-1 | . | CSVGGTEAFF | TGCAGCGTTGGGGGCACTGAAGCTTTCTTT
TRBJ2-5 | . | TRBV29-1 | . | CSVARGTQYF | TGCAGCGTTGCCCGGGGTACCCAGTACTTC
TRBJ1-2 | few | TRBV18 | . | CASSPGLQRNYGYTF | TGTGCCAGCTCACCGGGGTTGCAGCGTAACTATGGCTACACCTTC
TRBJ1-4 | . | TRBV6-8 | . | CARSRGFGTNEKLFF | TGTGCCAGGAGTCGGGGGTTTGGAACTAATGAAAAACTGTTTTTT